This TCR beta chain comes out of a study of T-cell memory formation after mild COVID-19. TCR alpha and TCR beta cDNA libraries with sample barcodes and UMIs came from 5'RACE using constant-segment primers. MiXCR, run by TCRdb on the 5' RACE reads, gives a single entry per CDR3 protein. The top ten clones hold approximately 3% of a sample with 200,000 to 250,000 distinct CDR3 sequences, roughly a tenth of them seen once. V was cut by 2 bases and J by 6 bases, with 11 bases left in between. CDR1 and CDR2 from the germline V gene are GTSNPN and SVGIG (reference sequence). This CDR3 region has 13 residues. Of note for this clonotype: The antigen remains undetermined.

Study-wide findings and caveats: Pre-infection memory contained some responding clones, which suggested that cross-reactive memory had joined. Chiefly within CM and EM were the contracting CD4+ clones; CD8+ ones were within EMRA. Specificity for SARS-CoV-2 was not confirmed among the second-wave clones peaking on day 37.

Material: PBMCs or a T cell subset sorted from them (not recorded which). J is TRBJ2-1 and V is TRBV30; maybe TRBD2 (5 bases). The receptor was isolated from a man between 18 and 35 years old who had mild COVID-19 (a few samples of this study predate the infection). Cell type and time point are not known. CDR3 region: CAWSSLGFNEQFF. DNA for the CDR3: TGTGCCTGGAGTTCACTAGGTTTCAATGAGCAGTTCTTC.